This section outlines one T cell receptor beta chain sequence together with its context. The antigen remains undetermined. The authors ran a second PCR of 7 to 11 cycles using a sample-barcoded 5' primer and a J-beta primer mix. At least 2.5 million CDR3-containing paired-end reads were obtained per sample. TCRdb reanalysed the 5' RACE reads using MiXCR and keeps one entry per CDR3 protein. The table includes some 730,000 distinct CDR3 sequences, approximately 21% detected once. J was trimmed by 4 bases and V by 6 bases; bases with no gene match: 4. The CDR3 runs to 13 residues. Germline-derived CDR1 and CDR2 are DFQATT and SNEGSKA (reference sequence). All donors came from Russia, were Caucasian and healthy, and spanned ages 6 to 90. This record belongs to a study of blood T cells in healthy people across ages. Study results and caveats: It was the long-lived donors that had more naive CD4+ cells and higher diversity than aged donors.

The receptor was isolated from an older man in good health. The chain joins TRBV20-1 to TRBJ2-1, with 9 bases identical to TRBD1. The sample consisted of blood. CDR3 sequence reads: CSARQGGYNEQFF. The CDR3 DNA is TGCAGTGCCCGACAGGGGGGTTACAATGAGCAGTTCTTC.